This TCR beta chain was identified in a study of Ad26.COV2.S vaccination and SARS-CoV-2 variants. CDR1 is LGHNA, CDR2 YNFKEQ, per germline. Trimming took off 4 bases at V and 6 bases at J, with 17 bases between the two ends. The CDR3 covers 15 residues. Treatment described: roughly 20 received Ad26.COV2.S at low or high dose, single or two shots; about 5 received placebo; per-sample allocation not given. Specimens were obtained on day 63 following the first vaccine or placebo injection. An Ad26 vector that expressed Wuhan-strain SARS-CoV-2 spike constituted the vaccine. In the case of this clone: The antigen remains unidentified.

Using immunoSEQ multiplex PCR, the repertoire was profiled, and TCRdb retains in-frame clones only, with some absent. The sample has about 350,000 clones, roughly 90% seen once. Study observations and caveats: Substantial breadth in spike-specific CD8+ and CD4+ T cell responses was reportedly seen after vaccination. Those who received vaccine or placebo ended up with similar non-spike TCR breadth.

The chain uses TRBV4-2 and TRBJ2-3; TRBD2 might be the D (5 bases). Here the sequenced sample was peripheral blood, taken in a trial of Ad26.COV2.S vaccine versus placebo. This receptor was obtained from a person between 18 and 65 years old who received the Ad26.COV2.S COVID-19 vaccine or a placebo. The DNA of the CDR3 is TGTGCCAGCAGCCGGGTGGGAGACCTCGTTGATACGCAGTATTTT. Translation gives CASSRVGDLVDTQYF.